What follows are 8 T cell receptor beta chains derived from one specimen sequenced in a study of human T cells and chemical hapten exposure. Time point indicated: patch test 2, 6 weeks after DPC sensitization. Indicated treatment: therapeutic diphenylcyclopropenone sensitization with weekly scalp DPC. TCRdb redid the calling of the RACE reads with MiXCR, one entry per CDR3 protein. This table has about 81,000 distinct CDR3 sequences, 10% appearing once. The specimen comprised whole blood, sampled in connection with sensitization to the hapten diphenylcyclopropenone (DPC). The source of these receptors is a woman aged 25 to 45 with alopecia areata. Some clones in this sample may be carry-over from other donors' samples.

At least ten counts were recorded for this clonotype. This chain connects TRBV6-5 to TRBJ1-1; weak D call: TRBD1 (6 bases). V shed 6 bases and J shed 3 bases, with 8 bases lying between them. The CDR3 consists of 12 residues. The germline V gene has CDR1 MNHEY and CDR2 SVGAGI. CDR3 region: CASRQGYTEAFF. The CDR3 DNA follows: TGTGCCAGCAGGCAGGGGTACACTGAAGCTTTCTTT.

J is TRBJ2-1 and V is TRBV11-3; D not resolved. V was clipped by 4 bases and J by 6 bases, with 13 bases between them. CDR1 SGHNT and CDR2 YENEEA come from the germline V gene. The length of the CDR3 is 14 residues. In nucleotides, the CDR3 is TGTGCCAGCAGCTCCGCGGTGCTGGGCAATGAGCAGTTCTTC. This codes for CASSSAVLGNEQFF.

This clonotype was recorded many times. The rearrangement uses TRBV30 and TRBJ1-1, with D tentatively TRBD1 (5 bases). V was trimmed by 3 bases and J by 0 bases, leaving 8 bases between them. The CDR3 sequence is 13 residues long. Per the germline V gene, CDR1 is GTSNPN and CDR2 is SVGIG (reference sequence). In DNA, the CDR3 is TGTGCCTGGAGGATAGGGGTGAACACTGAAGCTTTCTTT. It encodes CAWRIGVNTEAFF.

This clonotype showed up many times. This chain links TRBV20-1 with TRBJ2-1, with D tentatively TRBD1 or TRBD2 (6 bases each). Germline loops: CDR1 DFQATT, CDR2 SNEGSKA (reference sequence). The CDR3 has 15 residues. V was pared by 0 bases and J by 2 bases, with 11 bases between. The CDR3 is CSAREGAGTYNEQFF. The CDR3 DNA reads TGCAGTGCTAGAGAGGGGGCGGGAACCTACAATGAGCAGTTCTTC.

This chain uses TRBV5-1 with TRBJ2-2; weak D call: TRBD1 (5 bases). This CDR3 spans 16 amino acids. V lost 1 base, J lost 0 bases, and 10 bases lay in between. Germline CDR1 and CDR2: SGHRS and YFSETQ. The CDR3 region is CASSLWLTANTGELFF. The CDR3 bases are TGCGCCAGCAGCTTGTGGCTGACAGCGAACACCGGGGAGCTGTTTTTT. The full variable domain, completed using reference TRBV5-1 and TRBJ2-2, is KAGVTQTPRYLIKTRGQQVTLSCSPISGHRSVSWYQQTPGQGLQFLFEYFSETQRNKGNFPGRFSGRQFSNSRSEMNVSTLELGDSALYLCASSLWLTANTGELFFGEGSRLTVL.

Only a few counts were recorded for this clonotype. CDR3 coding DNA: TGTGCCATCAGACGGAGCCAGGGTGAATTGGCCGGGGAGCTGTTTTTT. This codes for CAIRRSQGELAGELFF. The chain carries TRBV10-3 and TRBJ2-2, with TRBD1 as a possible D gene (5 bases). Trimming removed 6 bases at V and 6 bases at J, with 20 bases between. CDR1 is ENHRY and CDR2 is SYGVKD in the germline V gene. The CDR3 is made up of 16 amino acids.

This clonotype was seen at least ten times. The chain combines TRBV12-3 or TRBV12-4 with TRBJ1-1; the D is unclear. V was pared by 6 bases and J by 0 bases, with 11 bases between. The CDR3 contains 14 residues. The CDR3 region has the DNA TGTGCCAGCAGCCCCCTAAGTGTGAACACTGAAGCTTTCTTT. Its protein product is CASSPLSVNTEAFF.

V usage is TRBV9 and J usage is TRBJ1-1; 10 bases align to TRBD1. Germline loops: CDR1 SGDLS, CDR2 YYNGEE. The CDR3 is made up of 17 amino acids. The V gene end was trimmed by 4 bases and the J gene end by 4 bases; junction bases not matched to a gene: 13. CDR3 sequence reads: CASSPPPGTGAGTEAFF. In DNA form, the CDR3 reads TGTGCCAGCAGCCCCCCCCCGGGGACAGGGGCTGGCACTGAAGCTTTCTTT.